This TCR beta chain originates from a study of blood T cells in healthy people across ages. Primers used in a second PCR of about 6 to 11 cycles were a sample-barcoded 5' primer and a J-beta primer mix. The template-switch adaptor was a 5' adaptor with 12 random nucleotides. It tagged each cDNA molecule. TCRdb reprocessed the 5' RACE reads via MiXCR and lists one record per CDR3 protein. The sample has approximately 800,000 distinct CDR3 sequences, around 68% seen once. V lost 8 bases and J lost 4; bases outside the gene matches: 6. This CDR3 is built from 15 residues. Germline V lookup: CDR1 SEHNR, CDR2 FQNEAQ (reference sequence). Every donor provided 7.5 to 10 milliliters of peripheral blood. Concerning this clonotype itself: The antigen remains unidentified.

General study findings and limits: Correlation between TCR beta diversity and naive T cell percentage was strong.

The receptor was isolated from a man younger than 40 in good health. What was sequenced was blood. The V gene is TRBV7-9, the J gene TRBJ2-3, with 13 positions matching TRBD2. The CDR3: CASVKLAGGPDTQYF. The CDR3, as DNA: TGTGCCAGCGTTAAACTAGCGGGGGGGCCAGATACGCAGTATTTT.